What follows describes a single TCR beta chain. Sequencing used immunoSEQ multiplex PCR; TCRdb keeps in-frame clones, though not all of them. The sample carries approximately 120,000 clones, about 90% recorded once. The source of the sample is a study of blood T cell repertoires in COVID-19. The sequence was collected from a man aged 45 to 65 with COVID-19, enrolled during active disease. The sequenced sample consisted of peripheral blood.

The CDR3 spells CASRTPTNEQFF. The DNA of the CDR3 is TGTGCCAGCAGGACTCCCACGAATGAGCAGTTCTTC. The chain joins TRBV28 to TRBJ2-1; D remains ambiguous. The germline CDR1 and CDR2 sequences are MDHEN and SYDVKM. CDR3 length: 12 residues. Trimming stripped 6 bases from V and 7 bases from J, with 10 bases between.